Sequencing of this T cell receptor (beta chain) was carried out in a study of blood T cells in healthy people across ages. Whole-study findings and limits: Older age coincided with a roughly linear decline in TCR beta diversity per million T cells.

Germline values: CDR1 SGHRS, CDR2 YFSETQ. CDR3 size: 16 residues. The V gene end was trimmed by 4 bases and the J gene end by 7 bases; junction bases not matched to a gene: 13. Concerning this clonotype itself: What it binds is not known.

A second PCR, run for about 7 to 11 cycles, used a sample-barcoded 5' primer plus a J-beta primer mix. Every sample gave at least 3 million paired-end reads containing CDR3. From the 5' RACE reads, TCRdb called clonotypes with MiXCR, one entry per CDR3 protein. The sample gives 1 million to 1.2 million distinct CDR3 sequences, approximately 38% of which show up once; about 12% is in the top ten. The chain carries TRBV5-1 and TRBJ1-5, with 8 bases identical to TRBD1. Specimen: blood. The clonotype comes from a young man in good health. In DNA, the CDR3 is TGCGCCAGCAGCCTAGGACAGGGTGGCGGAGGACAGCCCCAGCATTTT. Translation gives CASSLGQGGGGQPQHF.